Each of the 9 T cell receptor beta chains below was sequenced from the same sample in a study of shared clonotypes between healthy human individuals. The repertoire was sequenced with immunoSEQ multiplex PCR; TCRdb's copy has only in-frame clones and lacks some. The table records approximately 2.5 million clones, around 94% of them present only once. Specimen: naive CD4+ T cells sorted from blood. The subset is: CD45RA+ positively selected. The origin of the receptors is a man aged 18 to 35 in good health.

The chain has TRBV7-9 and TRBJ1-6; D unclear. The CDR3 spans 16 residues. Trimming took off 2 bases at V and 7 bases at J, with 15 bases between the two ends. Per germline, CDR1 SEHNR and CDR2 FQNEAQ (reference sequence). CDR3 protein: CASSLTSGRVNSPLHF. CDR3 DNA sequence: TGTGCCAGCAGCTTAACGTCAGGAAGGGTGAATTCACCCCTCCACTTT.

In its sample, this clone was seen a few times. V gene TRBV7-2 combines with J gene TRBJ1-3, with D hard to call. The CDR3 has 14 amino acids. Germline V gene data show CDR1 as SGHTA and CDR2 as FQGNSA. The V and J ends lost 1 base and 9 bases respectively, with 13 bases between them. The CDR3 reads CASSLGGTESTIYF. DNA for the CDR3: TGTGCCAGCAGCTTAGGGGGTACAGAGAGCACCATATATTTT. Full variable domain (remainder filled in from reference TRBV7-2 and TRBJ1-3): GAGVSQSPSNKVTEKGKDVELRCDPISGHTALYWYRQSLGQGLEFLIYFQGNSAPDKSGLPSDRFSAERTGGSVSTLTIQRTQQEDSAVYLCASSLGGTESTIYFGEGSWLTVV.

The genes are TRBV5-1 and TRBJ2-5, with 13 bases aligning to TRBD2. The CDR3 runs to 16 residues. The J segment lost 2 bases and the V segment lost 3 bases, leaving 4 bases of the junction unmatched. Germline CDR1 SGHRS, CDR2 YFSETQ. CDR3 DNA: TGCGCCAGCAGCTCAGGACTAGCGGGAGTACAAGAGACCCAGTACTTC. Its translation is CASSSGLAGVQETQYF. Drawing the rest from reference TRBV5-1 and TRBJ2-5, the complete variable domain is KAGVTQTPRYLIKTRGQQVTLSCSPISGHRSVSWYQQTPGQGLQFLFEYFSETQRNKGNFPGRFSGRQFSNSRSEMNVSTLELGDSALYLCASSSGLAGVQETQYFGPGTRLLVL.

V and J are TRBV19 and TRBJ1-1; D not resolved. Germline-derived CDR1 and CDR2 are LNHDA and SQIVND (reference sequence). CDR3 length: 14 residues. V was clipped by 3 bases and J by 8 bases, with 16 bases between them. The CDR3 here is CASSIRGRPNEAFF. The CDR3 nucleotides are TGTGCCAGTAGTATCCGCGGACGGCCCAACGAAGCTTTCTTT.

Only a few counts were recorded for this clone. The rearrangement uses TRBV30 and TRBJ1-4, with 8 bases identical to TRBD1. Looked up from germline, CDR1 is GTSNPN and CDR2 is SVGIG (reference sequence). The CDR3 sequence is 15 residues long. V was pared by 2 bases and J by 8 bases, with 10 bases of the junction left unmatched. The CDR3 DNA is TGTGCCTGGAGTCTTGGACAGGGTGGTGGGGAAAAACTGTTTTTT. Encoded protein: CAWSLGQGGGEKLFF.

The DNA for the CDR3 is TGTGCCAGCAGCTTGACGGGCGGCGACACTGAAGCTTTCTTT. Translating it yields CASSLTGGDTEAFF. The chain links TRBV11-2 to TRBJ1-1; D call uncertain. Germline CDR1 is SGHAT and CDR2 is FQNNGV. The CDR3 spans 14 residues. Trimming left V 3 bases short and J 3 bases short, with 11 bases between.

The chain employs TRBV5-1 and TRBJ2-3; maybe TRBD2 (6 bases). Germline CDR1 is SGHRS and CDR2 is YFSETQ. Between the trimmed V and J ends, which lost 5 bases and 1 base, there was a span of 11 bases. This CDR3 spans 14 amino acids. The chain's CDR3 is CASSGLMGTDTQYF. CDR3 DNA: TGCGCCAGCAGTGGACTAATGGGCACAGATACGCAGTATTTT.

The J gene is TRBJ2-5, the V gene TRBV19; the D gene is possibly TRBD1 (6 bases). Germline V gene lookup returns CDR1 LNHDA and CDR2 SQIVND (reference sequence). Deletions cut 9 bases from V and 0 bases from J, with 11 bases between. This CDR3 contains 13 residues. CDR3 in amino acids: CASGTTYQETQYF. The CDR3 nucleotides read TGTGCCAGCGGGACAACTTACCAAGAGACCCAGTACTTC. The variable domain in full, with the rest retrieved from reference TRBV19 and TRBJ2-5, is DGGITQSPKYLFRKEGQNVTLSCEQNLNHDAMYWYRQDPGQGLRLIYYSQIVNDFQKGDIAEGYSVSREKKESFPLTVTSAQKNPTAFYLCASGTTYQETQYFGPGTRLLVL.

This clone was seen only a few times. This chain joins TRBV2 and TRBJ2-3; 9 bases fit TRBD2. Germline CDR1 reads SNHLY; CDR2 reads FYNNEI. The CDR3 totals 15 residues. Trimming removed 4 bases from V and 3 bases from J; junction bases left unmatched: 5. The CDR3 spells CASSGVAGVTDTQYF. DNA for the CDR3: TGTGCCAGCAGTGGGGTAGCGGGAGTAACAGATACGCAGTATTTT.